This TCR beta chain was observed in a study of blood T cell repertoires in COVID-19 (dated by TCRdb to the early 2020s). As for the study more broadly: Samples from collaborators originated in the United States, Italy and Spain and spanned both the acute and convalescent phases of COVID-19. The material from the prospective study consisted of cDNA or gDNA derived from T cells, B-cell-depleted T cells, or PBMCs. The dataset comprised deeply sampled blood TCRbeta repertoires from subjects exposed to, actively infected with, or recovered from COVID-19. The repertoires were made available in a free public database intended to serve as a resource for research on the immune response to SARS-CoV-2. Samples were obtained from the ongoing ImmuneRACE study (first 160 participants) and from some 1,200 subjects provided by 6 global collaborators. Nearly every sample came with metadata listing a de-identified subject ID, COVID-19 status, age in years and sex. Where HLA class I and class II types were available, the types were taken from metadata supplied by the sample provider, not from assay-based typing.

This clone has ten or more counts. Its recognized antigen is unknown. No base-level quality is on record; no much larger clone is a single base apart. TCRbeta CDR3 regions were amplified from genomic DNA using the immunoSEQ Assay, a bias-controlled multiplex PCR. As for how the authors treated the data: The number of nucleated cells in each sample was estimated from the amplification of reference gene primers within the assay. To quantify the absolute abundance of each unique TCRbeta CDR3 rearrangement, sequence reads were collapsed and filtered. Productive Simpson clonality was computed per sample as the square root of Simpson's diversity index over productive rearrangements. Drawn from immuneACCESS, this table holds only the in-frame rearrangements with V and J called that TCRdb kept. Clones are partly lost; checked studies trace under half to an unresolved V gene and leave the rest unexplained. Clonal size and the V and J genes are those of that table, whereas D and trimming came from the DNA. A total of about 130,000 clones appear in this sample, roughly 74% of them only once. The ten largest clones take up around 5.9% of the sample.

V is pared back by 2 bases and J by 6 bases, with 10 bases lying between the germline termini. Based on the germline V gene, the CDR1 and CDR2 sequences are SGHVS and FNYEAQ. Taken from cysteine to phenylalanine, the CDR3 has 14 residues. Kept here is only the CDR3 DNA, which spans 42 bases and is read in frame from base 1. Whole blood was collected in K2EDTA tubes by collaborating institutions according to the institutions' own protocols. For TCRbeta analysis, collaborators shipped samples in one of three forms: frozen whole blood, isolated PBMCs, or DNA extracted from either of those sample types. Beyond this particular receptor, the publication reports: The amount of clinical and demographic metadata varied by source and participant and was provided uncurated.

Sequenced material: peripheral blood. The sequence came from a man between 60 and 70 years old with acute or convalescent COVID-19. The V and J genes are TRBV7-6 and TRBJ2-2; confidence is insufficient to name the D gene. The DNA reads as follows: TGTGCCAGCAGCTTATTACAGACGGCCGGGGAGCTGTTTTTT. Its translation reads: CASSLLQTAGELFF.